The source of this T cell receptor beta chain is a study of identifying expanded T cells in peripheral blood. The study, taken as a whole, reports: About 1.2 clones differed between technical replicates, versus about 15 and 19 over time. Two-week clone count variance significantly increased as total template count grew.

Sequenced by immunoSEQ multiplex PCR; TCRdb stores in-frame clones only, minus some. This table holds 50,000 to 70,000 clones, approximately 87% found once. Germline CDR1 reads SGHNT; CDR2 reads YENEEA. The germline V and J ends were trimmed by 5 bases and 8 bases, with 13 bases remaining between them. CDR3 length equals 13 residues. Concerning this clone: Its specificity is not known.

Collection occurred without any documented infections or immune events in donors. The chain carries TRBV11-3 and TRBJ2-1; D may be TRBD1 (6 bases). Sequenced input: blood. This receptor was obtained from a person between 18 and 70 years old in good health. The CDR3 DNA sequence: TGTGCCAGCAGCACACAGGGTCTTGATGAGCAGTTCTTC. As protein: CASSTQGLDEQFF.